This T cell receptor (beta chain) was documented in a study of PD-1 blockade in classical Hodgkin lymphoma. Findings and caveats of the study: Among the patients, those starting nivolumab under 1 year after ASCT were excluded.

Only in-frame clones appear in the TCRdb table, and some are missing; sequencing was by immunoSEQ multiplex PCR. The sample includes roughly 6,000 clones, approximately 89% of them seen just once. Comment on this clone: Its antigen is unidentified.

V was shortened by 5 bases and J by 4 bases, with 11 bases between the two germline ends. This CDR3 region has 13 residues. Germline CDR1 and CDR2: SNHLY and FYNNEI. Indicated time point: cycle 4 day 1 (C4D1), after less than seven weeks of nivolumab. Each and every patient relapsed after autologous stem cell transplantation, and patients got differing brentuximab vedotin exposure. Purification of CD4+ T cells from thawed PBMCs was achieved by magnetic negative selection. This receptor was identified in a human donor with classical Hodgkin lymphoma. The V call is TRBV2, the J call TRBJ1-2; D remains unclear. This specimen consisted of CD4+ T cells from blood, obtained before the fourth cycle of nivolumab. The CDR3 nucleotides read TGTGCCAGCAGTAAAGGGAGTAGCTATGGCTACACCTTC. Its translation is CASSKGSSYGYTF.